This T cell receptor (beta chain) was sequenced during a study of blood T cell repertoires in COVID-19. Assay: immunoSEQ multiplex PCR; the TCRdb copy retains only in-frame clones and omits some. The profile covers about 200,000 clones, with 90% appearing a single time and nearly 0.55% taken by the ten largest. V was clipped by 7 bases and J by 0 bases, with 7 bases between them. The CDR3 spans 14 residues. The germline CDR1 and CDR2 sequences are LNHDA and SQIVND (reference sequence). The specimen was peripheral blood. The chain links TRBV19 to TRBJ2-6; D gene unclear. This TCR derives from a man aged 45 to 65 with acute or convalescent COVID-19. DNA of the CDR3: TGTGCCAGTACCCCCCGCTCTGGGGCCAACGTCCTGACTTTC. The encoded protein is CASTPRSGANVLTF.